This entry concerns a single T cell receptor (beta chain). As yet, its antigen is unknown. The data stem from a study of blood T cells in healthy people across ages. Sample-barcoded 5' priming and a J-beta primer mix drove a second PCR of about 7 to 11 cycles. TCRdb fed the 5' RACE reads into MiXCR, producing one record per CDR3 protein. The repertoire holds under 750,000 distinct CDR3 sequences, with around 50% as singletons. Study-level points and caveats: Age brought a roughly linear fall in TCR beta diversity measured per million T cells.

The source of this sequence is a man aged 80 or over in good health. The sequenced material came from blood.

The CDR3 loop is CSARVAGGDTDTQYF. The CDR3 region has the DNA TGCAGTGCTAGAGTCGCAGGGGGGGACACAGATACGCAGTATTTT. The chain uses TRBV20-1 and TRBJ2-3; D could derive from TRBD1 or TRBD2 (7 bases each). Germline V gives CDR1 DFQATT, CDR2 SNEGSKA (reference sequence). This CDR3 is 15 amino acids long. The V end was cut by 1 base, the J end by 2 bases, with 13 bases between.